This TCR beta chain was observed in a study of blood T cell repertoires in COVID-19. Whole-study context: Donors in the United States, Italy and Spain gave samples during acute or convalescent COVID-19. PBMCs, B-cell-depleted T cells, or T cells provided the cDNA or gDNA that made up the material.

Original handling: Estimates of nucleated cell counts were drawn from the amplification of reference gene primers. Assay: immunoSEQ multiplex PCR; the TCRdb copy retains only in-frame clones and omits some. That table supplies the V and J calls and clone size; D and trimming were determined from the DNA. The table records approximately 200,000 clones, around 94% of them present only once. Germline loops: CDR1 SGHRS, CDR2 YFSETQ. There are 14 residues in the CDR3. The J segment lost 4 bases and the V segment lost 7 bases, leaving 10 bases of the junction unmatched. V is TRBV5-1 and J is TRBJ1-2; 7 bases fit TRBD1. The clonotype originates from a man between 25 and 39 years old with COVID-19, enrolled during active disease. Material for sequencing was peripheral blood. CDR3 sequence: CASRTGTAAYGYTF. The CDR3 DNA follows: TGCGCCAGCCGCACTGGGACAGCAGCCTATGGCTACACCTTC. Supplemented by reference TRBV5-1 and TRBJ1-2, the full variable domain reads KAGVTQTPRYLIKTRGQQVTLSCSPISGHRSVSWYQQTPGQGLQFLFEYFSETQRNKGNFPGRFSGRQFSNSRSEMNVSTLELGDSALYLCASRTGTAAYGYTFGSGTRLTVV.